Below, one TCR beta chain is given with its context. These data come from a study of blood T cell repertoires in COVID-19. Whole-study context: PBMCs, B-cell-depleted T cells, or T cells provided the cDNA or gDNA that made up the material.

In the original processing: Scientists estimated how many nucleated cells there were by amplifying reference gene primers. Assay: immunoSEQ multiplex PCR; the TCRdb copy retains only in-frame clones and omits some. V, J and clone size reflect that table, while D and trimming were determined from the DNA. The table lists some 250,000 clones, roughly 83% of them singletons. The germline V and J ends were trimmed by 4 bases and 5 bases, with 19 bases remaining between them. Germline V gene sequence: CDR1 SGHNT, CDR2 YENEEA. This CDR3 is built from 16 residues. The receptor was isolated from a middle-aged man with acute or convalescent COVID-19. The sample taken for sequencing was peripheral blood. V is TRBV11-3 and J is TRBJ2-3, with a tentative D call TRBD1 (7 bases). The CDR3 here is CASSSRGTGEVDTQYF. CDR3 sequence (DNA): TGTGCCAGCAGCTCCCGGGGTACAGGGGAGGTAGATACGCAGTATTTT.